This record concerns one T cell receptor beta chain sequence. The data derive from a study of blood T cell repertoires in COVID-19. Seattle's cohort entered during active infection and was followed longitudinally. TCRdb's copy holds only in-frame clones and misses some; the assay was immunoSEQ multiplex PCR. This sample has a few hundred thousand clones, with about 90% found just once. The sequence derives from a man between 18 and 35 years old with COVID-19, enrolled during active disease. Specimen: peripheral blood.

The DNA of the CDR3 is TGTGCCAGCAGCCAAGCCAGGGGGATCACCGGGGAGCTGTTTTTT. Translation: CASSQARGITGELFF. The chain is built from TRBV4-2 and TRBJ2-2; TRBD1 aligns across 7 bases. The length of the CDR3 is 15 residues. The germline V gene encodes CDR1 LGHNA and CDR2 YNFKEQ. Germline trimming cut 1 base from V and 4 bases from J; bases unmatched to any gene: 3.